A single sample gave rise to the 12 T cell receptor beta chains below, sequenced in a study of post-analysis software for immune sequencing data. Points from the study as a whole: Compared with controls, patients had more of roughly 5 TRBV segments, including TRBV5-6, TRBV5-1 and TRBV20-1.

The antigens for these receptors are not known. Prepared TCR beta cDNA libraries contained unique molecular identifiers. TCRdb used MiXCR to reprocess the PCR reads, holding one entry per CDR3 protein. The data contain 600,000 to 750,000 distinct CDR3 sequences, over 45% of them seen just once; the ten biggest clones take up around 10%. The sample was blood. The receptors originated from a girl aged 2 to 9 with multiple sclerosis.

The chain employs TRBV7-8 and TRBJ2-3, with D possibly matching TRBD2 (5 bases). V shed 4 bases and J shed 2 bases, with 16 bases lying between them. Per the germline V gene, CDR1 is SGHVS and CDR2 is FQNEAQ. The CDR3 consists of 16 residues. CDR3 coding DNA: TGTGCCAGCAGCTACGGGGTCCTTAGATCCACAGATACGCAGTATTTT. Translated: CASSYGVLRSTDTQYF.

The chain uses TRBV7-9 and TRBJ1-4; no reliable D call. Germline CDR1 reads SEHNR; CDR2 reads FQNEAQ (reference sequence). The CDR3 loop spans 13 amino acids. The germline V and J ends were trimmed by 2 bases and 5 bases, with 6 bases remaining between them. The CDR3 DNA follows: TGTGCCAGCAGCTTAACCCCGAATGAAAAACTGTTTTTT. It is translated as CASSLTPNEKLFF.

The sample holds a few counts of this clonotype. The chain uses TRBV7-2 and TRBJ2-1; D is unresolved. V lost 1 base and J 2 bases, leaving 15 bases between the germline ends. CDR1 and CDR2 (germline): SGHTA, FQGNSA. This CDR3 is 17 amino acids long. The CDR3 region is CASSLVVGPGTYNEQFF. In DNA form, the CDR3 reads TGTGCCAGCAGCTTAGTGGTGGGTCCCGGAACCTACAATGAGCAGTTCTTC.

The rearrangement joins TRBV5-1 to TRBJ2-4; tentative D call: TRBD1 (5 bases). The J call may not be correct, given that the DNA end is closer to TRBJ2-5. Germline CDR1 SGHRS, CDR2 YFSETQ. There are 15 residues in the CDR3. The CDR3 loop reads CASSLAMGPQETQYF. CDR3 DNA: TGCGCCAGCAGCTTGGCCATGGGGCCCCAAGAGACCCAGTACTTC.

CDR3 sequence reads: CASSDQGNYGANVLTF. The CDR3 nucleotides read TGCGCCAGCAGCGACCAGGGCAATTACGGGGCCAACGTCCTGACTTTC. The chain recombines TRBV5-1 with TRBJ2-6; tentative D call: TRBD1 (5 bases). Germline V CDR1 and CDR2: SGHRS, YFSETQ. Trimming left V 4 bases short and J 4 bases short, with 15 bases between. The CDR3 runs to 16 residues.

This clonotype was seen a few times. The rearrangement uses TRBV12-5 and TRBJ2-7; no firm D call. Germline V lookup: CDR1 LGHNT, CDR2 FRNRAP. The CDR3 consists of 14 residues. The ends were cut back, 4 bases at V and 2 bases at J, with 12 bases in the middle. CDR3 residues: CASGSWAIPYEQYF. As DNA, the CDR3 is TGTGCTAGTGGTTCCTGGGCTATACCCTACGAGCAGTACTTC.

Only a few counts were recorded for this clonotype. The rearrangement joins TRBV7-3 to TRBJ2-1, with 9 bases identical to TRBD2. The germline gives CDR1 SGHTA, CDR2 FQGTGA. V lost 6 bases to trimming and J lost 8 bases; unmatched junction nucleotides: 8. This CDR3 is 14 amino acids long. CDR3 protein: CASSIYSGSYEQFF. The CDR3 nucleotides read TGTGCCAGCAGTATTTATAGCGGGAGCTATGAGCAGTTCTTC.

CDR3 coding DNA: TGCAGTGCTAGAGACGCGGGGGGCCGAGAGACCCAGTACTTC. Amino acids: CSARDAGGRETQYF. The rearrangement uses TRBV20-1 and TRBJ2-5, with 8 bases that match TRBD2. Germline CDR1 is DFQATT and CDR2 is SNEGSKA (reference sequence). Unmatched junction bases numbered 4, after V lost 0 bases and J lost 4 bases. This CDR3 comprises 14 residues.

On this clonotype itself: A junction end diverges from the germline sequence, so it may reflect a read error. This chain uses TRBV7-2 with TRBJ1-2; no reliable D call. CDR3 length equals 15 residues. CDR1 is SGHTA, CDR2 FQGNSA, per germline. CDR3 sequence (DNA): TGTGCCAGCAGTTTAGCACAAGAAATCATCGGGGGCTACACCTTC. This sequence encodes CASSLAQEIIGGYTF.

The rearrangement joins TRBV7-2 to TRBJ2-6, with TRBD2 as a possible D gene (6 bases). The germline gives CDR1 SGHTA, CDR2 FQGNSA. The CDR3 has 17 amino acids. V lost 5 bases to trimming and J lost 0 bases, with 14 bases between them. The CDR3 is CASSLVSGSSGANVLTF. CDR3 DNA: TGTGCCAGCAGCCTAGTAAGCGGGTCCTCTGGGGCCAACGTCCTGACTTTC. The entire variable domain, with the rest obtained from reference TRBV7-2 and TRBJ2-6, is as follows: GAGVSQSPSNKVTEKGKDVELRCDPISGHTALYWYRQSLGQGLEFLIYFQGNSAPDKSGLPSDRFSAERTGGSVSTLTIQRTQQEDSAVYLCASSLVSGSSGANVLTFGAGSRLTVL.

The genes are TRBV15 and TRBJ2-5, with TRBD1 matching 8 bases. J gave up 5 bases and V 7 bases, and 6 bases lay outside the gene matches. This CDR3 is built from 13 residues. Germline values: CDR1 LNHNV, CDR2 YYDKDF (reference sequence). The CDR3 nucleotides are TGTGCCACCACCCGAGGGGACAGGGAGACCCAGTACTTC. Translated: CATTRGDRETQYF.

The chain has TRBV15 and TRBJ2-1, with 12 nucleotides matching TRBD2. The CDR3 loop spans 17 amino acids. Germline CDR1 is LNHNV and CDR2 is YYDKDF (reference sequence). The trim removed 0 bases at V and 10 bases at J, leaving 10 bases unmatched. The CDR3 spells CATSRDGSTSGRQEQFF. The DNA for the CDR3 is TGTGCCACCAGCAGAGATGGGTCGACTAGCGGGAGACAGGAGCAGTTCTTC.